This paragraph covers one TCR beta chain sequence. Sequencing templates came from extracted RNA that was reverse transcribed into cDNA. Assay used: immunoSEQ multiplex PCR; TCRdb lists only in-frame clones, some missing. Here the sample spans about 150,000 clones, roughly 50% being singletons. Germline CDR1 MGHRA, CDR2 YSYEKL. The CDR3 length is 15 residues. Trimming removed 0 bases from V and 7 bases from J, with 13 bases in between. These data belong to a study of CD8+ T cells in alopecia areata. The TCR sequence derives from a human donor with alopecia areata. The rearrangement links TRBV4-1 to TRBJ1-5, with D hard to call. The sample consisted of CD4+ T cells sorted from blood. The CDR3 sequence is CASSQDGGLVQPQHF. CDR3 in DNA: TGCGCCAGCAGCCAAGACGGAGGGTTGGTACAGCCCCAGCATTTT.